Below, 27 T cell receptor beta chains from the same sample are listed, as sequenced in a study of blood T cells in healthy people across ages. Together with a sample-barcoded 5' primer, a J-beta primer mix was included in a second PCR lasting roughly 6 to 12 cycles. TCRdb reprocessed the 5' RACE reads with MiXCR, giving one entry per CDR3 protein. The table lists more than 1,400,000 distinct CDR3 sequences, about 40% of them singletons, with 7.9% in the top ten. The sequenced sample consisted of blood. The source of these receptors is a woman aged 18-29 years in good health.

V gene TRBV7-9 combines with J gene TRBJ2-1, with TRBD2 identical over 9 bases. In germline, CDR1 is SEHNR, CDR2 FQNEAQ (reference sequence). The CDR3 length is 14 residues. V trimming: 3 bases; J trimming: 12 bases; junction bases outside the gene matches: 9. CDR3 loop: CASSFGRGGRGQFF. The CDR3 DNA reads as TGTGCCAGCAGCTTCGGCCGCGGCGGGAGGGGGCAGTTCTTC.

The chain employs TRBV6-2 or TRBV6-3 and TRBJ2-5; TRBD2 matches 8 bases. The J call is in doubt because the DNA end fits TRBJ2-7 better. The V gene's germline CDR1 is MNHEY and CDR2 SVGEGT. CDR3 length equals 14 residues. CDR3 protein: CASRGLERSAEQYF. The DNA of the CDR3 is TGTGCCAGCAGGGGACTAGAAAGGTCAGCCGAGCAGTACTTC.

The J gene is TRBJ2-7, the V gene TRBV6-5; 9 nucleotides align to TRBD1. Germline CDR1 is MNHEY and CDR2 is SVGAGI. The CDR3 contains 16 residues. Germline trimming cut 8 bases from V and 0 bases from J; bases unmatched to any gene: 11. The CDR3 bases are TGTGCCAGCTTTTCCTCCCCGGGACAGGGCTCCTACGAGCAGTACTTC. As protein: CASFSSPGQGSYEQYF.

The gene calls are TRBV20-1 and TRBJ2-1; D perhaps matches TRBD1 (6 bases). Germline V gene data show CDR1 as DFQATT and CDR2 as SNEGSKA (reference sequence). V was shortened by 3 bases and J by 13 bases, with 10 bases between the two germline ends. CDR3 length: 10 amino acids. The DNA of the CDR3 is TGCAGTGCTAGGACAGGTCTACAGTTCTTC. Protein product: CSARTGLQFF.

This clonotype was seen at least ten times. This chain links TRBV29-1 with TRBJ2-4; D tentatively reads TRBD1 or TRBD2 (6 bases each). Germline loops: CDR1 SQVTM, CDR2 ANQGSEA. The CDR3 has 15 residues. V was trimmed by 4 bases and J by 9 bases, leaving 22 bases between them. The CDR3 spells CSVVGGPTIYGIQYF. The CDR3 nucleotides read TGCAGCGTTGTTGGGGGGCCGACCATCTACGGCATTCAGTACTTC.

This clonotype appeared a few times. This sequence joins TRBV6-2 or TRBV6-3 and TRBJ2-2; 8 bases map to TRBD1. Germline values: CDR1 MNHEY, CDR2 SVGEGT. There are 15 residues in the CDR3. V trimming: 4 bases; J trimming: 1 base; junction bases outside the gene matches: 2. The DNA of the CDR3 is TGTGCCAGCAGTTCGGACAGGGTGAACACCGGGGAGCTGTTTTTT. This codes for CASSSDRVNTGELFF.

There are a few counts of this clonotype. The genes are TRBV4-1 and TRBJ2-5; D is undetermined. Trimming shortened V by 3 bases and J by 5 bases, and 13 bases separated the two germline ends. This CDR3 contains 14 residues. CDR1 MGHRA and CDR2 YSYEKL come from the germline V gene. The CDR3 reads CASSQGILRETQYF. The CDR3 DNA sequence: TGCGCCAGCAGCCAGGGGATCCTTCGGGAGACCCAGTACTTC.

The rearrangement uses TRBV4-2 and TRBJ2-3; TRBD2 is a possible D gene (7 bases). This CDR3 is built from 15 residues. In germline, CDR1 is LGHNA, CDR2 YNFKEQ. V was pared by 0 bases and J by 5 bases, with 12 bases between. The CDR3 coding sequence is TGTGCCAGCAGCCAAGACGGGGGGCCCGGAGATACGCAGTATTTT. It is translated as CASSQDGGPGDTQYF.

For this clonotype: A read error may account for a junction end that differs from germline. The chain carries TRBV5-4 and TRBJ2-3, with TRBD1 as a possible D gene (7 bases). The CDR3 totals 17 residues. The germline V gene has CDR1 SGHNT and CDR2 YYREEE (reference sequence). The CDR3 coding sequence is TGTGCCAGCAGCCCCAAGGTTGCGGGGTGGGGGACAGATGCGCAGTATTTT. Encoded protein: CASSPKVAGWGTDAQYF. The entire variable domain, with the rest obtained from reference TRBV5-4 and TRBJ2-3, is as follows: ETGVTQSPTHLIKTRGQQVTLRCSSQSGHNTVSWYQQALGQGPQFIFQYYREEENGRGNFPPRFSGLQFPNYSSELNVNALELDDSALYLCASSPKVAGWGTDAQYFGPGTRLTVL.

The chain joins TRBV21-1 to TRBJ1-1. TRBV21-1 is labeled a pseudogene. The CDR3 is 16 residues long. This CDR3 reads CASSKGSGILNTEAFF. The CDR3 DNA reads TGTGCCAGCAGCAAAGGTTCGGGGATTCTGAACACTGAAGCTTTCTTT.

The chain links TRBV28 to TRBJ2-7; TRBD1 is a possible D gene (5 bases). CDR3 size: 17 residues. CDR1 is MDHEN, CDR2 SYDVKM, per germline. Trimming pared 6 bases from V and 3 bases from J, leaving 24 bases between. The CDR3 here is CASSFQGETVGGYEQYF. CDR3 DNA sequence: TGTGCCAGCAGCTTCCAGGGCGAGACGGTCGGTGGCTACGAGCAGTACTTC.

The rearrangement links TRBV14 to TRBJ1-2; D gene unclear. V gave up 0 bases and J gave up 1 base, with 12 bases separating them. Germline V gives CDR1 SGHDN, CDR2 FVKESK. There are 16 residues in the CDR3. CDR3 DNA sequence: TGTGCCAGCAGCCAAGATCTGCTAGAGCTTAACTATGGCTACACCTTC. This sequence encodes CASSQDLLELNYGYTF.

The J gene is TRBJ2-7, the V gene TRBV20-1; 10 nucleotides line up with TRBD1. This CDR3 spans 12 amino acids. V dropped 7 bases and J dropped 1; count of bases not matched to a gene: 1. CDR1 DFQATT and CDR2 SNEGSKA come from the germline V gene (reference sequence). CDR3 DNA sequence: TGCAGTGGACAGGGGGCGTCCTACGAGCAGTACTTC. Encoded protein: CSGQGASYEQYF.

CDR3 residues: CASSYLTQNTEAFF. As DNA, the CDR3 is TGTGCCAGCAGTTATCTGACACAGAACACTGAAGCTTTCTTT. This chain uses TRBV27 with TRBJ1-1; D unresolved. Trimming took off 4 bases at V and 1 base at J, with 10 bases between the two ends. This CDR3 has 14 residues. Germline CDR1 MNHEY, CDR2 SMNVEV (reference sequence).

This chain connects TRBV6-5 to TRBJ2-1; 7 nucleotides match TRBD2. Trimming at V came to 10 bases and at J to 13 bases, leaving 19 bases not matched to a gene. CDR1 is MNHEY and CDR2 is SVGAGI in the germline V gene. This CDR3 spans 14 amino acids. The CDR3 region has the DNA TGTGCCACCAATACTCGGGGGGTAGAAGAGACCCAGTTCTTC. It translates to CATNTRGVEETQFF.

The chain carries TRBV5-1 and TRBJ2-3, with 7 bases that match TRBD2. J was trimmed by 5 bases and V by 4 bases; bases with no gene match: 13. Germline V gene data show CDR1 as SGHRS and CDR2 as YFSETQ. The CDR3 has 16 amino acids. CDR3 coding DNA: TGCGCCAGCAGCCCCATAGCCAGCGGGGTCATAGATACGCAGTATTTT. Its protein is CASSPIASGVIDTQYF.

The chain links TRBV6-5 to TRBJ1-4; perhaps TRBD1 as D (6 bases). The germline V gene has CDR1 MNHEY and CDR2 SVGAGI. The germline V and J ends were trimmed by 0 bases and 7 bases, with 24 bases remaining between them. CDR3 length equals 19 residues. The CDR3 loop reads CASSYSKGGALQGGEKLFF. The CDR3 DNA follows: TGTGCCAGCAGTTACTCGAAGGGGGGGGCACTACAGGGCGGTGAAAAACTGTTTTTT.

This clonotype was seen a few times. This sequence joins TRBV3-1 and TRBJ1-4; no clear D gene. V lost 2 bases and J 5 bases, leaving 0 bases between the germline ends. The CDR3 has 11 residues. Per the germline V gene, CDR1 is LGHDT and CDR2 is YNNKEL (reference sequence). CDR3 sequence: CASSQNEKLFF. The CDR3 nucleotides are TGTGCCAGCAGCCAAAATGAAAAACTGTTTTTT.

A word on this clonotype: One junction end does not reproduce the germline sequence, and a read error may be involved. This chain connects TRBV5-5 to TRBJ2-1; D gene unclear. The CDR3 consists of 16 residues. Per germline, CDR1 SGHKS and CDR2 YYEKEE (reference sequence). CDR3 nucleotides: TGTGCCAGCAGCCCTGACCACTTATCCTCCTACAATGGGCAGTTCTTC. This gives the protein CASSPDHLSSYNGQFF.

In DNA, the CDR3 is TGCGCCAGCAGCTTGGGACCCAGCGAAAAACTGTTTTTT. This sequence encodes CASSLGPSEKLFF. The V and J genes are TRBV5-1 and TRBJ1-4; no clear D gene. The CDR3 runs 13 residues. Trimming left V 0 bases short and J 8 bases short, with 8 bases between. CDR1 is SGHRS and CDR2 is YFSETQ in the germline V gene.

The V call is TRBV28, the J call TRBJ1-2, with a tentative D call TRBD1 (5 bases). The germline V and J ends were trimmed by 5 bases and 4 bases, with 17 bases remaining between them. The CDR3 loop spans 15 amino acids. The germline V gene has CDR1 MDHEN and CDR2 SYDVKM. As DNA, the CDR3 is TGTGCCAGCAGTCTCCCTCGGGGGTTTAGCTATGGCTACACCTTC. It translates to CASSLPRGFSYGYTF.

The CDR3 spells CASSLIPRDLGASTDTQYF. In DNA form, the CDR3 reads TGTGCCAGCAGCTTAATTCCGCGGGATTTGGGCGCTAGCACAGATACGCAGTATTTT. The chain is built from TRBV7-8 and TRBJ2-3; a weak D match, TRBD2 (6 bases). The CDR3 runs 19 residues. Germline CDR1 is SGHVS and CDR2 is FQNEAQ. Trimming removed 2 bases at V and 0 bases at J, with 21 bases between. Complete variable domain (other parts from reference TRBV7-8 and TRBJ2-3): GAGVSQSPRYKVAKRGQDVALRCDPISGHVSLFWYQQALGQGPEFLTYFQNEAQLDKSGLPSDRFFAERPEGSVSTLKIQRTQQEDSAVYLCASSLIPRDLGASTDTQYFGPGTRLTVL.

The genes are TRBV28 and TRBJ1-1; D unclear. V was clipped by 2 bases and J by 0 bases, with 7 bases between them. Germline values: CDR1 MDHEN, CDR2 SYDVKM. The CDR3 contains 14 residues. CDR3 bases: TGTGCCAGCAGTTTACCCAGGCTGAACACTGAAGCTTTCTTT. Its translation is CASSLPRLNTEAFF. Looking up the rest from reference TRBV28 and TRBJ1-1 gives the full variable domain: DVKVTQSSRYLVKRTGEKVFLECVQDMDHENMFWYRQDPGLGLRLIYFSYDVKMKEKGDIPEGYSVSREKKERFSLILESASTNQTSMYLCASSLPRLNTEAFFGQGTRLTVV.

This clonotype has just a few counts. This chain uses TRBV5-5 with TRBJ2-5; the D is unclear. The DNA end is a closer match to TRBJ2-7, so the J assignment may be wrong. CDR1 SGHKS and CDR2 YYEKEE come from the germline V gene (reference sequence). This CDR3 region has 14 residues. CDR3 loop: CASSLAGPKGEQYF. The CDR3 nucleotides are TGTGCCAGCAGCTTGGCTGGACCTAAGGGCGAGCAGTACTTC.

This clonotype turned up a few times. The CDR3: CSVERTSQPNEQFF. CDR3 coding DNA: TGCAGCGTTGAACGGACTAGTCAGCCCAATGAGCAGTTCTTC. This chain links TRBV29-1 with TRBJ2-1, with 7 positions matching TRBD2. Germline lookup yields CDR1 SQVTM and CDR2 ANQGSEA. The CDR3 is made up of 14 amino acids. Unmatched junction bases numbered 7, after V lost 2 bases and J lost 6 bases.

This clonotype was recorded a few times. The gene calls are TRBV10-3 and TRBJ2-7, with TRBD2 identical over 14 bases. This CDR3 is built from 18 residues. CDR1 and CDR2 (germline): ENHRY, SYGVKD. V lost 4 bases to trimming and J lost 6 bases; unmatched junction nucleotides: 14. In DNA form, the CDR3 reads TGTGCCATCAGTGTATCCGGGACTAGCGGGAGAAGTTGGTTCGAGCAGTACTTC. This sequence encodes CAISVSGTSGRSWFEQYF.

In its sample, this clonotype was seen many times. The chain links TRBV7-2 to TRBJ2-1, with TRBD2 matching 10 bases. Trimming at V came to 6 bases and at J to 4 bases, leaving 9 bases not matched to a gene. This CDR3 is built from 16 residues. Germline CDR1 SGHTA, CDR2 FQGNSA. The CDR3 reads CASRVPGTSEYNEQFF. Here the CDR3 DNA reads TGTGCCAGCAGGGTGCCCGGGACTAGCGAGTACAATGAGCAGTTCTTC. Full variable domain (missing parts from reference TRBV7-2 and TRBJ2-1): GAGVSQSPSNKVTEKGKDVELRCDPISGHTALYWYRQSLGQGLEFLIYFQGNSAPDKSGLPSDRFSAERTGGSVSTLTIQRTQQEDSAVYLCASRVPGTSEYNEQFFGPGTRLTVL.